Listed below are T cell receptor beta chains from one sample, sequenced in a study of Ad26.COV2.S vaccination and SARS-CoV-2 variants. TCRdb's table, derived via immunoSEQ multiplex PCR, lists solely in-frame clones and lacks some. The repertoire holds over 350,000 clones, with 80% to 90% as singletons. Sequenced here: peripheral blood, sampled in a trial of Ad26.COV2.S vaccine versus placebo. The origin of the receptors is a person aged 18-65 years who received the Ad26.COV2.S COVID-19 vaccine or a placebo. Both conserved end residues are part of each CDR3. A D gene is named only where the DNA matches it firmly. The size entry is marked missing in some rows and otherwise reads once, few, many or a size class.

j_call: TRBJ1-1; d_call: .; clone_size: .; v_call: TRBV5-6; cdr3_aa: CASSSLGAGNTEAFF; cdr3_nt: TGTGCCAGCAGCTCCCTCGGGGCGGGGAACACTGAAGCTTTCTTT
j_call: TRBJ2-7; d_call: .; clone_size: once; v_call: TRBV19; cdr3_aa: CASSSGVISYEQYF; cdr3_nt: TGTGCCAGTAGTAGTGGGGTTATCTCCTACGAGCAGTACTTC
j_call: TRBJ1-2; d_call: .; clone_size: .; v_call: TRBV9; cdr3_aa: CASSPRDDNGYTF; cdr3_nt: TGTGCCAGCAGCCCCCGGGACGATAATGGCTACACCTTC
j_call: TRBJ2-1; d_call: .; clone_size: .; v_call: TRBV25-1; cdr3_aa: CASSEYTAATLFF; cdr3_nt: TGTGCCAGCAGTGAATATACCGCAGCGACTCTGTTCTTC
j_call: TRBJ2-3; d_call: .; clone_size: once; v_call: TRBV5-1; cdr3_aa: CASSETGRSTDTQYF; cdr3_nt: TGCGCCAGCAGCGAGACAGGTCGGAGCACAGATACGCAGTATTTT
j_call: TRBJ1-4; d_call: TRBD1; clone_size: once; v_call: TRBV2; cdr3_aa: CATKGQGATNEKLFF; cdr3_nt: TGTGCCACCAAGGGACAGGGAGCAACTAATGAAAAACTGTTTTTT
j_call: TRBJ2-5; d_call: TRBD2; clone_size: .; v_call: TRBV10-1; cdr3_aa: CASRETSGAQETQYF; cdr3_nt: TGCGCCAGCAGAGAGACTAGCGGGGCCCAAGAGACCCAGTACTTC
j_call: TRBJ2-5; d_call: .; clone_size: .; v_call: TRBV12-3/TRBV12-4; cdr3_aa: CASRSGGPETQYF; cdr3_nt: TGTGCCAGCAGGAGCGGTGGACCAGAGACCCAGTACTTC
j_call: TRBJ2-7; d_call: .; clone_size: .; v_call: TRBV6-6; cdr3_aa: CASSYSLGEQYF; cdr3_nt: TGTGCCAGCAGTTACTCCCTGGGAGAGCAGTACTTC
j_call: TRBJ1-2; d_call: .; clone_size: .; v_call: TRBV4-3; cdr3_aa: CASSQGWDKNYGYTF; cdr3_nt: TGCGCCAGCAGCCAAGGTTGGGATAAGAACTATGGCTACACCTTC